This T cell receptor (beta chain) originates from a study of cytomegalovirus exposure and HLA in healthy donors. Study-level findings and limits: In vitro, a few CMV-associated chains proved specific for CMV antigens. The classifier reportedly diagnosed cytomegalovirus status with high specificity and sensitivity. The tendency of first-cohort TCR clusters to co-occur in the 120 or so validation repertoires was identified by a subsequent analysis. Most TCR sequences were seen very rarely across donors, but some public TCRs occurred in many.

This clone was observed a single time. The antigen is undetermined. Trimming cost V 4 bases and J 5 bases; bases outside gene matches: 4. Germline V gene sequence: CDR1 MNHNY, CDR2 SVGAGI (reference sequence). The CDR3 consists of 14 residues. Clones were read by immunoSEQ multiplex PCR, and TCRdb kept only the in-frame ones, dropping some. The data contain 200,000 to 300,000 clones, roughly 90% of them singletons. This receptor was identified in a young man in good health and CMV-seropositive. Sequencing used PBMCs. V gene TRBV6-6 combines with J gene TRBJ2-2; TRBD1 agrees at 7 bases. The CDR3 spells CASSLLQGTGELFF. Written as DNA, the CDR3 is TGTGCCAGCAGTTTATTACAGGGGACCGGGGAGCTGTTTTTT.